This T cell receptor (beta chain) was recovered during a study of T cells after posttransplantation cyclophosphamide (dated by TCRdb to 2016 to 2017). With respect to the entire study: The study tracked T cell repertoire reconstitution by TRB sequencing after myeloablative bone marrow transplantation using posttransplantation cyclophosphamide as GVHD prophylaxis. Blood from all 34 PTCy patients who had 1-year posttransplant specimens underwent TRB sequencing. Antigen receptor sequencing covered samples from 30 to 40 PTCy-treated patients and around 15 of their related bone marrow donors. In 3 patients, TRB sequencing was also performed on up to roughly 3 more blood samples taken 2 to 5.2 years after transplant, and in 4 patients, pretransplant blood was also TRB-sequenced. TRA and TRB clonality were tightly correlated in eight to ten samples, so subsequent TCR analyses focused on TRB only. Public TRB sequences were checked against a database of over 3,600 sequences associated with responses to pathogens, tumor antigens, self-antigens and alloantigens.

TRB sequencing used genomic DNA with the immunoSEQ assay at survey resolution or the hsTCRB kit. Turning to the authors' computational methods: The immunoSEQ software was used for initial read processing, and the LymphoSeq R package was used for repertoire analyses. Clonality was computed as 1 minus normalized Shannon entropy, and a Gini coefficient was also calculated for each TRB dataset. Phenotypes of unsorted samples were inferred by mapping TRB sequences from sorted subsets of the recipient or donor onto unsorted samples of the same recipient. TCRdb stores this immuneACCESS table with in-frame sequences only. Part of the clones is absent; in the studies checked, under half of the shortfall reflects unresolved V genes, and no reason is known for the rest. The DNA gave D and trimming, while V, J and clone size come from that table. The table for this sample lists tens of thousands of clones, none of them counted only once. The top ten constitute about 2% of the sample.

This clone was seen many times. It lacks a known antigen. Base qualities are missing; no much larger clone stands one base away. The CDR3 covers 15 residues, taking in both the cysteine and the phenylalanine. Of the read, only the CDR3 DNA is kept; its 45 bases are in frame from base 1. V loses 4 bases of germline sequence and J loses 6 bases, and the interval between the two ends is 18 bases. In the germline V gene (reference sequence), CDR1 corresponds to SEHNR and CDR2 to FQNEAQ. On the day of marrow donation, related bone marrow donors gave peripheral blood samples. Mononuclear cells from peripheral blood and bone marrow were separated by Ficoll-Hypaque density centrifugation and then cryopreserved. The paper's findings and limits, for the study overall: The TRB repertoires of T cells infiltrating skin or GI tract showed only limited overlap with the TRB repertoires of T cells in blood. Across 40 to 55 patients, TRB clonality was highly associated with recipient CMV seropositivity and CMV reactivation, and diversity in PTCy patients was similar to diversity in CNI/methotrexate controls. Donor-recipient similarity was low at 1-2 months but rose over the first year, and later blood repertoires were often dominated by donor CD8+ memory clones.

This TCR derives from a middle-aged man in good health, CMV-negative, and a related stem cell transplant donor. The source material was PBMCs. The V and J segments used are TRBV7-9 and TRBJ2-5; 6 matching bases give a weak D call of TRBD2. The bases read TGTGCCAGCAGCTCCAGACGGGAGAAATTGAAGACCCAGTACTTC. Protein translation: CASSSRREKLKTQYF.